This T cell receptor beta chain was profiled in a study of cytomegalovirus exposure and HLA in healthy donors. The CDR3 consists of 14 residues. V gave up 0 bases and J gave up 8 bases; unmatched junction bases: 5. In germline, CDR1 is SQVTM, CDR2 ANQGSEA. PCR amplification relied on 60 Vbeta primers (plus 13 Jbeta primers). The method was immunoSEQ multiplex PCR; TCRdb's version includes in-frame clones alone and lacks a portion of them. The data contain around 220,000 clones, approximately 68% of them singletons. Sequencing was performed on PBMCs. The rearrangement links TRBV29-1 to TRBJ1-2; 11 bases match TRBD1. The sequence was collected from a woman in her thirties in good health and CMV-seronegative. CDR3 sequence (DNA): TGCAGCGTTGAAGACATGGGACAGGGGGAAGGCTACACCTTC. It yields the protein CSVEDMGQGEGYTF.